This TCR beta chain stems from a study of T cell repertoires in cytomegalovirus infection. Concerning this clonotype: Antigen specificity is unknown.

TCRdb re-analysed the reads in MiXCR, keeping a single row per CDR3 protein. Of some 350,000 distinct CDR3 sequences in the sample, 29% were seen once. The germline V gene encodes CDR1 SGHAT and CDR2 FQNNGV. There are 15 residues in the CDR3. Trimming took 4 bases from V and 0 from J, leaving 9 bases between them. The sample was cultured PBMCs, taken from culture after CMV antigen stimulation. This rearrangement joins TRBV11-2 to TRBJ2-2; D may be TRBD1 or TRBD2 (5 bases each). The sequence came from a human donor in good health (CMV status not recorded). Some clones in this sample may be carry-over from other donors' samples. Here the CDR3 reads CASSWDLPNTGELFF. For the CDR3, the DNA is TGTGCCAGCAGCTGGGACCTACCGAACACCGGGGAGCTGTTTTTT.